In this sample, the clone carrying this TCR beta chain turned up many times. V gave up 4 bases and J gave up 8 bases, with 8 bases separating them. CDR3 length: 11 residues. Germline values: CDR1 SQVTM, CDR2 ANQGSEA. The data belong to a study of T cells in Graves' hyperthyroidism and ophthalmopathy. It was RNA transcripts that yielded the amplified TCR beta CDR3 regions. The TCR CDR3 was amplified in a first-round RT-PCR using the HTBI primer set. Via MiXCR, TCRdb re-called the multiplex PCR reads, giving one row per CDR3 protein. This table has about 500,000 distinct CDR3 sequences, approximately 48% appearing once.

Input material: peripheral blood or thyroid tissue (not recorded which). This TCR was recovered from an adult woman with Graves' disease, either hyperthyroidism or ophthalmopathy (not recorded which). The chain uses TRBV29-1 and TRBJ1-4; no firm D call. CDR3 sequence reads: CSVAKKEKLFF. The CDR3 DNA reads TGCAGCGTTGCAAAGAAGGAAAAACTGTTTTTT. The variable domain in full, with the rest retrieved from reference TRBV29-1 and TRBJ1-4, is SAVISQKPSRDICQRGTSLTIQCQVDSQVTMMFWYRQQPGQSLTLIATANQGSEATYESGFVIDKFPISRPNLTFSTLTVSNMSPEDSSIYLCSVAKKEKLFFGSGTQLSVL.